What follows are 23 T cell receptor beta chains derived from one specimen sequenced in a study of blood T cell repertoires in COVID-19. TCRdb's table, derived via immunoSEQ multiplex PCR, lists solely in-frame clones and lacks some. Among about 35,000 clones listed, approximately 83% were seen once. Sequenced material: peripheral blood. The source of these receptors is a man aged 50-60 years with acute or convalescent COVID-19.

Only a few counts were recorded for this clone. The J gene is TRBJ2-7, the V gene TRBV4-1; 12 positions agree with TRBD1. CDR1 and CDR2 (germline): MGHRA, YSYEKL. This CDR3 contains 16 residues. Trimming at V came to 4 bases and at J to 5 bases, leaving 9 bases not matched to a gene. DNA for the CDR3: TGCGCCAGCAGCCTCTCACCGGGACAGGGGGCCCACGAGCAGTACTTC. This sequence encodes CASSLSPGQGAHEQYF.

The DNA of the CDR3 is TGCGCCAGCAGCCAATTTTCCGAGGGGAACACTGAAGCTTTCTTT. It codes for CASSQFSEGNTEAFF. The J gene is TRBJ1-1, the V gene TRBV5-1; D gene unclear. There are 15 residues in the CDR3. Germline values: CDR1 SGHRS, CDR2 YFSETQ. V dropped 4 bases and J dropped 1 base, with 14 bases sitting between them.

The chain couples TRBV30 to TRBJ2-3; TRBD1 aligns across 7 bases. The ends lost 4 bases at V and 6 bases at J; junction bases unmatched: 13. Germline V gene lookup returns CDR1 GTSNPN and CDR2 SVGIG (reference sequence). The CDR3 length is 15 residues. In DNA, the CDR3 is TGTGCCTGGACCCGAGGGGGACAGCGAAAGGATACGCAGTATTTT. Its translation: CAWTRGGQRKDTQYF.

The chain joins TRBV14 to TRBJ2-1, with 9 positions matching TRBD1. After removal of 1 base from V and 14 bases from J, the junction contained 6 bases not matched to a gene. Germline CDR1 and CDR2: SGHDN and FVKESK. The CDR3 runs to 13 residues. This CDR3 is CASSQVGGTGKFF. For the CDR3, the DNA is TGTGCCAGCAGCCAAGTAGGGGGGACAGGGAAGTTCTTC. The entire variable domain, with the rest obtained from reference TRBV14 and TRBJ2-1, is as follows: EAGVTQFPSHSVIEKGQTVTLRCDPISGHDNLYWYRRVMGKEIKFLLHFVKESKQDESGMPNNRFLAERTGGTYSTLKVQPAELEDSGVYFCASSQVGGTGKFFGPGTRLTVL.

The rearrangement links TRBV5-1 to TRBJ2-2; D not resolved. CDR3 length: 17 residues. Germline lookup yields CDR1 SGHRS and CDR2 YFSETQ. V dropped 1 base and J dropped 0 bases, with 13 bases sitting between them. CDR3 amino acids: CASSLPQDMPNTGELFF. The CDR3 coding sequence is TGCGCCAGCAGCTTGCCCCAGGATATGCCGAACACCGGGGAGCTGTTTTTT.

The CDR3 nucleotides read TGTGCCAGCAGCGTAGGATCGGGACAGGATTATTCACCCCTCCACTTT. Its translation: CASSVGSGQDYSPLHF. The V call is TRBV9, the J call TRBJ1-6; 8 positions agree with TRBD1. V dropped 0 bases and J dropped 8; count of bases not matched to a gene: 7. Looked up from germline, CDR1 is SGDLS and CDR2 is YYNGEE. The CDR3 spans 16 residues. Combining the CDR3 with reference TRBV9 and TRBJ1-6 gives the whole variable domain DSGVTQTPKHLITATGQRVTLRCSPRSGDLSVYWYQQSLDQGLQFLIQYYNGEERAKGNILERFSAQQFPDLHSELNLSSLELGDSALYFCASSVGSGQDYSPLHFGNGTRLTVT.

The chain links TRBV7-8 to TRBJ2-7; weak D call: TRBD1 (6 bases). This CDR3 is built from 14 residues. The germline V and J ends were trimmed by 5 bases and 2 bases, with 13 bases remaining between them. The germline CDR1 and CDR2 sequences are SGHVS and FQNEAQ. This CDR3 is CASSPRQVPYEQYF. The CDR3 nucleotides are TGTGCCAGCAGCCCAAGACAGGTCCCCTACGAGCAGTACTTC. The variable domain in full, with the rest retrieved from reference TRBV7-8 and TRBJ2-7, is GAGVSQSPRYKVAKRGQDVALRCDPISGHVSLFWYQQALGQGPEFLTYFQNEAQLDKSGLPSDRFFAERPEGSVSTLKIQRTQQEDSAVYLCASSPRQVPYEQYFGPGTRLTVT.

The chain uses TRBV4-1 and TRBJ2-7; D call uncertain. The germline gives CDR1 MGHRA, CDR2 YSYEKL. Deletions cut 0 bases from V and 2 bases from J, with 11 bases between. There are 15 residues in the CDR3. DNA for the CDR3: TGCGCCAGCAGCCAAGATGCCGGGTCCCCCTACGAGCAGTACTTC. Translating it yields CASSQDAGSPYEQYF.

The rearrangement uses TRBV27 and TRBJ2-7; 8 nucleotides agree with TRBD1. CDR3 length: 16 amino acids. With V trimmed by 4 bases and J by 2 bases, 10 bases remained unmatched. Germline lookup yields CDR1 MNHEY and CDR2 SMNVEV (reference sequence). CDR3 amino acids: CASSSLTGTGAYEQYF. DNA for the CDR3: TGTGCCAGCAGTTCCTTAACCGGGACAGGAGCCTACGAGCAGTACTTC.

The rearrangement uses TRBV5-1 and TRBJ2-2; perhaps TRBD2 as D (6 bases). The CDR3 extends over 15 amino acids. V lost 3 bases, J lost 3 bases, and 12 bases lay in between. The germline CDR1 and CDR2 sequences are SGHRS and YFSETQ. The DNA of the CDR3 is TGCGCCAGCAGCTGGACTATTGGGGACACCGGGGAGCTGTTTTTT. Translating it yields CASSWTIGDTGELFF.

The chain employs TRBV2 and TRBJ2-5; D uncertain. CDR1 and CDR2 (germline): SNHLY, FYNNEI. The V and J ends lost 5 bases and 7 bases respectively, with 8 bases between them. This CDR3 region has 11 residues. CDR3 residues: CASSNFMTQYF. The CDR3 DNA sequence: TGTGCCAGCAGTAACTTTATGACCCAGTACTTC.

The chain links TRBV5-5 to TRBJ2-3; 7 bases match TRBD2. J lost 2 bases, V lost 6 bases, and 3 bases had no gene match. CDR3 size: 13 residues. The germline V gene has CDR1 SGHKS and CDR2 YYEKEE (reference sequence). The CDR3 is CASTAGDTDTQYF. The CDR3 DNA reads TGTGCCAGCACCGCGGGAGACACAGATACGCAGTATTTT.

The chain links TRBV13 to TRBJ2-2; TRBD2 aligns across 8 bases. CDR3 length: 14 amino acids. Looked up from germline, CDR1 is PRHDT and CDR2 is FYEKMQ (reference sequence). Trimming removed 2 bases from V and 6 bases from J; junction bases left unmatched: 2. CDR3 amino acids: CASSLRGGAGELFF. CDR3 DNA sequence: TGTGCCAGCAGCTTACGGGGGGGCGCCGGGGAGCTGTTTTTT.

The chain recombines TRBV5-1 with TRBJ2-3; 10 positions match TRBD2. The CDR3 covers 15 residues. Germline-derived CDR1 and CDR2 are SGHRS and YFSETQ. V lost 3 bases, J lost 2 bases, and 3 bases stayed unmatched. The CDR3 nucleotides read TGCGCCAGCAGCTCTAGCGGGGGCCCCACAGATACGCAGTATTTT. Translating it yields CASSSSGGPTDTQYF. The complete variable domain, with remaining parts taken from reference TRBV5-1 and TRBJ2-3, reads KAGVTQTPRYLIKTRGQQVTLSCSPISGHRSVSWYQQTPGQGLQFLFEYFSETQRNKGNFPGRFSGRQFSNSRSEMNVSTLELGDSALYLCASSSSGGPTDTQYFGPGTRLTVL.

CDR3 sequence (DNA): TGTGCCAGCAGCTCGCGGGGGGCCGTCACAGATACGCAGTATTTT. This translates into CASSSRGAVTDTQYF. This chain connects TRBV7-8 to TRBJ2-3; TRBD2 aligns across 8 bases. Trimming removed 4 bases from V and 2 bases from J; junction bases left unmatched: 5. Germline V gene data show CDR1 as SGHVS and CDR2 as FQNEAQ. CDR3 length: 15 amino acids. The variable domain in full, completed from reference TRBV7-8 and TRBJ2-3, reads GAGVSQSPRYKVAKRGQDVALRCDPISGHVSLFWYQQALGQGPEFLTYFQNEAQLDKSGLPSDRFFAERPEGSVSTLKIQRTQQEDSAVYLCASSSRGAVTDTQYFGPGTRLTVL.

To note about this clone: Germline is not matched at one junction end, which may reflect a read error. This chain links TRBV28 with TRBJ1-4, with D uncertain. This CDR3 region has 18 residues. Germline V gene data show CDR1 as MDHEN and CDR2 as SYDVKM. CDR3 sequence reads: CANSGRNNEGGENEKLFF. DNA of the CDR3: TGTGCCAACAGTGGGCGGAATAACGAGGGTGGTGAAAATGAAAAACTGTTTTTT. The entire variable domain, with the rest obtained from reference TRBV28 and TRBJ1-4, is as follows: DVKVTQSSRYLVKRTGEKVFLECVQDMDHENMFWYRQDPGLGLRLIYFSYDVKMKEKGDIPEGYSVSREKKERFSLILESASTNQTSMYLCANSGRNNEGGENEKLFFGSGTQLSVL.

This chain connects TRBV28 to TRBJ2-7; 9 positions agree with TRBD1. Germline CDR1 and CDR2: MDHEN and SYDVKM. This CDR3 region has 18 residues. With V trimmed by 6 bases and J by 2 bases, 17 bases remained unmatched. The CDR3 region is CASRLRAPQGARAYEQYF. CDR3 DNA: TGTGCCAGCAGGCTAAGGGCCCCACAGGGGGCTCGGGCCTACGAGCAGTACTTC.

With regard to this clone: This sample also contains other DNA sequences that code for the same CDR3. V is TRBV28 and J is TRBJ2-2; 7 nucleotides line up with TRBD1. The V segment lost 6 bases and the J segment 4 bases; nucleotides outside the gene matches: 5. From germline, CDR1 is MDHEN and CDR2 SYDVKM. This CDR3 is 14 amino acids long. In DNA, the CDR3 is TGTGCCAGCAGCCGGACAGGCTTCACCGGGGAGCTGTTTTTT. It yields the protein CASSRTGFTGELFF.

This chain connects TRBV10-3 to TRBJ1-1, with D perhaps matching TRBD1 (5 bases). The V gene's germline CDR1 is ENHRY and CDR2 SYGVKD. V shed 4 bases and J shed 6 bases, with 9 bases lying between them. The CDR3 runs 12 residues. CDR3 protein: CAISGQGPEAFF. The CDR3 DNA reads as TGTGCCATCAGTGGGCAGGGTCCTGAAGCTTTCTTT.

This chain links TRBV7-9 with TRBJ2-7; the D gene is possibly TRBD1 (6 bases). Trimming removed 0 bases at V and 2 bases at J, with 23 bases between. The CDR3 length is 19 residues. Germline CDR1 SEHNR, CDR2 FQNEAQ (reference sequence). The CDR3 DNA follows: TGTGCCAGCAGCTTAGCGTTTCCTCCCTCGACAGGTATCGCCTACGAGCAGTACTTC. Its protein product is CASSLAFPPSTGIAYEQYF. The full variable domain, with the rest looked up from reference TRBV7-9 and TRBJ2-7, is DTGVSQNPRHKITKRGQNVTFRCDPISEHNRLYWYRQTLGQGPEFLTYFQNEAQLEKSRLLSDRFSAERPKGSFSTLEIQRTEQGDSAMYLCASSLAFPPSTGIAYEQYFGPGTRLTVT.

A single count supports this clone. The V call is TRBV11-3, the J call TRBJ2-5; TRBD1 matches at 9 bases. The CDR3 is made up of 16 amino acids. From germline, CDR1 is SGHNT and CDR2 YENEEA. J lost 1 base, V lost 3 bases, and 6 bases had no gene match. CDR3: CASSFHRGRRQETQYF. Here the CDR3 DNA reads TGTGCCAGCAGCTTCCACAGGGGGCGCCGCCAAGAGACCCAGTACTTC.

This chain uses TRBV5-1 with TRBJ1-4, with D tentatively TRBD1 (5 bases). The ends were cut back, 3 bases at V and 5 bases at J, with 11 bases in the middle. CDR1 and CDR2 (germline): SGHRS, YFSETQ. CDR3 size: 14 residues. The CDR3 loop is CASSSGSGNEKLFF. For the CDR3, the DNA is TGCGCCAGCAGCTCAGGGTCCGGGAATGAAAAACTGTTTTTT.

The V and J genes are TRBV7-5 and TRBJ1-6; the table's D call TRBD1 went unverified against the DNA. TRBV7-5 constitutes a pseudogene. This CDR3 contains 18 residues. The CDR3 sequence: CVRSLDLGTGGFNSPLHF. As DNA, the CDR3 is TGTGTCAGAAGCTTAGATTTAGGGACAGGGGGCTTTAATTCACCCCTCCACTTT.